This is a list of T cell receptor beta chains from one sample in a study of blood T cell repertoires in COVID-19. Only in-frame clones appear in the TCRdb table, and some are missing; sequencing was by immunoSEQ multiplex PCR. The sample contains about 210,000 clones, roughly 82% of which appear only once. The material sequenced was PBMCs or T cells enriched from blood (not recorded which). The receptors shown here come from a man between 35 and 55 years old with acute COVID-19. CDR3s include the opening cysteine and the closing phenylalanine or tryptophan. Fields, in order: D gene, J gene, clone size, V gene, CDR3 protein, CDR3 DNA. A D gene is named only where the DNA matches it firmly. Clone size is given for some rows only: seen once, a few or many times, or a class if the clone is expanded.

D gene: NA
J gene: TRBJ2-1
clone size: NA
V gene: TRBV7-9
CDR3 protein: CASSPRAGSYNEQFF
CDR3 DNA: TGTGCCAGCAGTCCTCGGGCAGGGTCCTACAATGAGCAGTTCTTC

D gene: NA
J gene: TRBJ2-7
clone size: NA
V gene: TRBV28
CDR3 protein: CASSGTGSYEQYF
CDR3 DNA: TGTGCCAGCAGTGGTACAGGCTCCTACGAGCAGTACTTC

D gene: TRBD2
J gene: TRBJ2-7
clone size: NA
V gene: TRBV5-1
CDR3 protein: CASSGSGVSYEQYF
CDR3 DNA: TGCGCCAGCAGCGGTAGCGGGGTCTCCTACGAGCAGTACTTC

D gene: NA
J gene: TRBJ2-1
clone size: NA
V gene: TRBV21-1
CDR3 protein: CASSKVGYCAWMGGFERVF
CDR3 DNA: TGTGCCAGCAGCAAAGTTGGATATTGTGCGTGGATGGGGGGTTTCGAAAGGGTCTTC

D gene: NA
J gene: TRBJ1-1
clone size: NA
V gene: TRBV9
CDR3 protein: CASSVAPSPKQGKATEAFF
CDR3 DNA: TGTGCCAGCAGCGTAGCCCCATCCCCAAAACAGGGTAAGGCCACTGAAGCTTTCTTT

D gene: NA
J gene: TRBJ2-7
clone size: NA
V gene: TRBV30
CDR3 protein: CAWSSTGTWSYEQYF
CDR3 DNA: TGTGCCTGGAGTTCCACCGGGACTTGGTCGTACGAGCAGTACTTC

D gene: TRBD2
J gene: TRBJ2-5
clone size: once
V gene: TRBV28
CDR3 protein: CASSAPASGRLETQYF
CDR3 DNA: TGTGCCAGCAGTGCCCCCGCTAGCGGGAGGTTGGAGACCCAGTACTTC

D gene: TRBD2
J gene: TRBJ2-5
clone size: NA
V gene: TRBV4-2
CDR3 protein: CASSPTGLSGSGETQYF
CDR3 DNA: TGTGCCAGCAGCCCCACAGGACTTAGCGGGAGTGGGGAGACCCAGTACTTC

D gene: TRBD2
J gene: TRBJ2-1
clone size: few
V gene: TRBV29-1
CDR3 protein: CSAVAGYRFF
CDR3 DNA: TGCAGCGCCGTAGCGGGATATCGGTTCTTC

D gene: NA
J gene: TRBJ1-5
clone size: NA
V gene: TRBV27
CDR3 protein: CASSSNVDLRQPQHF
CDR3 DNA: TGTGCCAGCAGTTCCAACGTTGACCTGCGGCAGCCCCAGCATTTT

D gene: NA
J gene: TRBJ2-7
clone size: few
V gene: TRBV11-2
CDR3 protein: CASSLILNEQYF
CDR3 DNA: TGTGCCAGCAGCCTCATACTAAACGAGCAGTACTTC

D gene: TRBD1
J gene: TRBJ1-2
clone size: NA
V gene: TRBV6-5
CDR3 protein: CASRYLGTANYGYTF
CDR3 DNA: TGTGCCAGCAGATATCTAGGGACAGCTAACTATGGCTACACCTTC

D gene: TRBD2
J gene: TRBJ2-1
clone size: NA
V gene: TRBV5-4
CDR3 protein: CASRLPPGTNNNEQFF
CDR3 DNA: TGTGCCAGCCGCTTACCACCCGGGACTAACAACAATGAGCAGTTCTTC

D gene: NA
J gene: TRBJ2-2
clone size: NA
V gene: TRBV5-1
CDR3 protein: CASSFGGASGNTGELFF
CDR3 DNA: TGCGCCAGCAGCTTTGGGGGCGCTAGCGGGAACACCGGGGAGCTGTTTTTT

D gene: NA
J gene: TRBJ1-1
clone size: NA
V gene: TRBV4-2
CDR3 protein: CASSHQGTNTEAFF
CDR3 DNA: TGTGCCAGCAGCCACCAGGGGACGAACACTGAAGCTTTCTTT

D gene: NA
J gene: TRBJ2-7
clone size: NA
V gene: TRBV18
CDR3 protein: CASSPQGDEQYF
CDR3 DNA: TGTGCCAGCTCACCACAGGGGGACGAGCAGTACTTC

D gene: NA
J gene: TRBJ2-3
clone size: NA
V gene: TRBV6-2/TRBV6-3
CDR3 protein: CASSFDAEDTQYF
CDR3 DNA: TGTGCCAGCAGTTTCGATGCGGAAGATACGCAGTATTTT

D gene: NA
J gene: TRBJ2-5
clone size: NA
V gene: TRBV5-1
CDR3 protein: CASSLTGETQYF
CDR3 DNA: TGCGCCAGCAGCTTAACAGGGGAGACCCAGTACTTC

D gene: TRBD2
J gene: TRBJ2-7
clone size: NA
V gene: TRBV7-8
CDR3 protein: CASSHYSVLSGALYEQYF
CDR3 DNA: TGTGCCAGCAGCCATTATAGCGTGCTAAGCGGGGCCCTGTACGAGCAGTACTTC

D gene: NA
J gene: TRBJ2-1
clone size: NA
V gene: TRBV6-5
CDR3 protein: CASRTDRRTYNEQFF
CDR3 DNA: TGTGCCAGCAGAACAGACAGGCGGACCTACAATGAGCAGTTCTTC

D gene: NA
J gene: TRBJ2-1
clone size: NA
V gene: TRBV5-4
CDR3 protein: CASSLVAAHEQFF
CDR3 DNA: TGTGCCAGCAGCTTGGTAGCCGCCCATGAGCAGTTCTTC

D gene: TRBD1
J gene: TRBJ1-5
clone size: NA
V gene: TRBV19
CDR3 protein: CASRRGQGRGDQPQHF
CDR3 DNA: TGTGCCAGTAGGAGAGGACAGGGAAGAGGGGATCAGCCCCAGCATTTT

D gene: NA
J gene: TRBJ2-7
clone size: NA
V gene: TRBV3-1/TRBV3-2
CDR3 protein: CASSQSGTGGYEQYF
CDR3 DNA: TGTGCCAGCAGCCAATCCGGGACCGGGGGCTACGAGCAGTACTTC

D gene: TRBD2
J gene: TRBJ2-1
clone size: NA
V gene: TRBV6-5
CDR3 protein: CASSPSGSSYNEQFF
CDR3 DNA: TGTGCCAGCAGTCCGAGCGGGAGCTCCTACAATGAGCAGTTCTTC

D gene: TRBD1
J gene: TRBJ1-4
clone size: NA
V gene: TRBV28
CDR3 protein: CASISRSDRVRGKLFF
CDR3 DNA: TGTGCCAGCATTTCGAGGTCGGACAGGGTAAGGGGAAAACTGTTTTTT

D gene: TRBD2
J gene: TRBJ2-2
clone size: NA
V gene: TRBV2
CDR3 protein: CASSERRAGRGGELFF
CDR3 DNA: TGTGCCAGCAGTGAGAGGCGAGCGGGAAGGGGCGGGGAGCTGTTTTTT

D gene: NA
J gene: TRBJ2-1
clone size: NA
V gene: TRBV11-3
CDR3 protein: CASSPGTRLDEQFF
CDR3 DNA: TGTGCCAGCAGCCCAGGGACTCGACTTGATGAGCAGTTCTTC

D gene: TRBD1
J gene: TRBJ1-5
clone size: NA
V gene: TRBV7-8
CDR3 protein: CASSSTQGGQPQHF
CDR3 DNA: TGTGCCAGCAGCTCAACACAGGGGGGTCAGCCCCAGCATTTT

D gene: TRBD1
J gene: TRBJ1-2
clone size: NA
V gene: TRBV2
CDR3 protein: CASRETGNYGYTF
CDR3 DNA: TGTGCCAGCAGGGAGACAGGGAACTATGGCTACACCTTC

D gene: NA
J gene: TRBJ1-1
clone size: NA
V gene: TRBV28
CDR3 protein: CASRGGPYTEAFF
CDR3 DNA: TGTGCCAGCAGGGGGGGTCCCTACACTGAAGCTTTCTTT

D gene: NA
J gene: TRBJ1-2
clone size: NA
V gene: TRBV20-1
CDR3 protein: CSASLSHYGYTF
CDR3 DNA: TGCAGTGCTAGTCTGAGTCACTATGGCTACACCTTC

D gene: NA
J gene: TRBJ1-4
clone size: NA
V gene: TRBV15
CDR3 protein: CATGEYEKLFF
CDR3 DNA: TGTGCCACCGGAGAATACGAAAAACTGTTTTTT

D gene: NA
J gene: TRBJ1-1
clone size: NA
V gene: TRBV10-3
CDR3 protein: CAISEDRRTEAFF
CDR3 DNA: TGTGCCATCAGTGAGGACAGACGAACTGAAGCTTTCTTT

D gene: NA
J gene: TRBJ2-2
clone size: once
V gene: TRBV28
CDR3 protein: CASRAGQNTGELFF
CDR3 DNA: TGTGCCAGCAGGGCGGGCCAGAACACCGGGGAGCTGTTTTTT

D gene: NA
J gene: TRBJ2-2
clone size: NA
V gene: TRBV21-1
CDR3 protein: CASSTGMGREEKSGELFF
CDR3 DNA: TGTGCCAGTTCGACAGGGATGGGGCGGGAGGAGAAGTCCGGGGAGCTGTTTTTT

D gene: NA
J gene: TRBJ2-5
clone size: NA
V gene: TRBV3-1/TRBV3-2
CDR3 protein: CASSQDSQYQETQYF
CDR3 DNA: TGTGCCAGCAGCCAAGATAGCCAGTACCAAGAGACCCAGTACTTC

D gene: NA
J gene: TRBJ2-7
clone size: NA
V gene: TRBV18
CDR3 protein: CASSAEQGPEQYF
CDR3 DNA: TGTGCCAGCTCAGCCGAACAGGGACCCGAGCAGTACTTC

D gene: NA
J gene: TRBJ1-1
clone size: NA
V gene: TRBV18
CDR3 protein: CASSPRQGSEAFF
CDR3 DNA: TGTGCCAGCTCACCGAGGCAGGGGAGTGAAGCTTTCTTT

D gene: NA
J gene: TRBJ1-3
clone size: NA
V gene: TRBV6-5
CDR3 protein: CASKPDSGNTIYF
CDR3 DNA: TGTGCCAGCAAGCCCGACTCTGGAAACACCATATATTTT

D gene: TRBD2
J gene: TRBJ2-3
clone size: NA
V gene: TRBV15
CDR3 protein: CATSGRTSGRSFLSTDTQYF
CDR3 DNA: TGTGCCACCAGCGGGAGGACTAGCGGGAGGTCGTTTCTCAGCACAGATACGCAGTATTTT

D gene: NA
J gene: TRBJ2-1
clone size: once
V gene: TRBV4-2
CDR3 protein: CASSHPILAGSHNEQFF
CDR3 DNA: TGTGCCAGCAGCCATCCCATACTAGCCGGGTCTCACAATGAGCAGTTCTTC

D gene: TRBD2
J gene: TRBJ2-3
clone size: NA
V gene: TRBV7-9
CDR3 protein: CASSLGQAGYTDTQYF
CDR3 DNA: TGTGCCAGCAGCCTCGGTCAAGCGGGGTACACAGATACGCAGTATTTT

D gene: NA
J gene: TRBJ1-5
clone size: NA
V gene: TRBV2
CDR3 protein: CASSERGGSNQPQHF
CDR3 DNA: TGTGCCAGCAGTGAACGGGGGGGGAGTAATCAGCCCCAGCATTTT

D gene: NA
J gene: TRBJ2-6
clone size: NA
V gene: TRBV2
CDR3 protein: CASNFNASGANVLTF
CDR3 DNA: TGTGCCAGCAACTTCAACGCGTCCGGGGCCAACGTCCTGACTTTC

D gene: NA
J gene: TRBJ2-7
clone size: once
V gene: TRBV29-1
CDR3 protein: CSVGAAYEQYF
CDR3 DNA: TGCAGCGTGGGGGCGGCCTACGAGCAGTACTTC

D gene: NA
J gene: TRBJ1-2
clone size: few
V gene: TRBV30
CDR3 protein: CAWSIPGLGGYTF
CDR3 DNA: TGTGCCTGGAGTATTCCGGGGTTGGGTGGCTACACCTTC

D gene: NA
J gene: TRBJ2-5
clone size: NA
V gene: TRBV11-2
CDR3 protein: CASSSTTQETQYF
CDR3 DNA: TGTGCCAGCAGCTCCACTACTCAAGAGACCCAGTACTTC

D gene: NA
J gene: TRBJ1-5
clone size: NA
V gene: TRBV4-2
CDR3 protein: CASSQEGAVSQPQHF
CDR3 DNA: TGTGCCAGCAGCCAAGAGGGGGCGGTGAGTCAGCCCCAGCATTTT